The 19 T cell receptor beta chains in this list originate from one sample, sequenced in a study of blood T cell repertoires in COVID-19. The method was immunoSEQ multiplex PCR; TCRdb's version includes in-frame clones alone and lacks a portion of them. The sample includes roughly 250,000 clones, approximately 86% seen only once; the top ten take approximately 1.5%. The sequenced sample was PBMCs or T cells enriched from blood (not recorded which). These receptors were obtained from a woman between 50 and 59 years old who had recovered from COVID-19.

The gene calls are TRBV9 and TRBJ2-5, with D possibly matching TRBD2 (6 bases). The V gene's germline CDR1 is SGDLS and CDR2 YYNGEE. V lost 3 bases to trimming and J lost 2 bases, with 14 bases between them. The CDR3 contains 15 residues. CDR3: CASSAGLKEQETQYF. CDR3 sequence (DNA): TGTGCCAGCAGCGCGGGACTCAAGGAACAAGAGACCCAGTACTTC.

This clone was observed a few times. The V call is TRBV5-5, the J call TRBJ1-2, with 8 bases fitting TRBD1. From germline, CDR1 is SGHKS and CDR2 YYEKEE (reference sequence). After removal of 4 bases from V and 7 bases from J, the junction contained 6 bases not matched to a gene. There are 13 residues in the CDR3. The DNA of the CDR3 is TGTGCCAGCAGCCCCCGACAGGGGCTTGGCTACACCTTC. Protein: CASSPRQGLGYTF.

The chain uses TRBV9 and TRBJ2-7; 7 bases fit TRBD1. Germline-derived CDR1 and CDR2 are SGDLS and YYNGEE. The CDR3 has 15 amino acids. After removal of 0 bases from V and 1 base from J, the junction contained 4 bases not matched to a gene. CDR3 bases: TGTGCCAGCAGCGTAGTGCCGGGACAGTCCTACGAGCAGTACTTC. This codes for CASSVVPGQSYEQYF. Full variable domain (outside the CDR3, taken from reference TRBV9 and TRBJ2-7): DSGVTQTPKHLITATGQRVTLRCSPRSGDLSVYWYQQSLDQGLQFLIQYYNGEERAKGNILERFSAQQFPDLHSELNLSSLELGDSALYFCASSVVPGQSYEQYFGPGTRLTVT.

CDR3 protein: CAISWDTSYEQYF. The CDR3 nucleotides read TGTGCCATCAGTTGGGACACGTCCTACGAGCAGTACTTC. J is TRBJ2-7 and V is TRBV10-3; tentative D call: TRBD1 (6 bases). V lost 5 bases to trimming and J lost 1 base, with 9 bases between them. Germline V gene sequence: CDR1 ENHRY, CDR2 SYGVKD. The CDR3 totals 13 residues.

The J gene is TRBJ2-7, the V gene TRBV7-2, with TRBD2 identical over 12 bases. Germline V gene lookup returns CDR1 SGHTA and CDR2 FQGNSA. V was clipped by 5 bases and J by 2 bases; unmatched bases: 7. This CDR3 is built from 16 residues. CDR3: CASSTRTSGIPYEQYF. The DNA of the CDR3 is TGTGCCAGCAGCACCCGGACTAGCGGGATCCCCTACGAGCAGTACTTC. The complete variable domain, with remaining parts taken from reference TRBV7-2 and TRBJ2-7, reads GAGVSQSPSNKVTEKGKDVELRCDPISGHTALYWYRQSLGQGLEFLIYFQGNSAPDKSGLPSDRFSAERTGGSVSTLTIQRTQQEDSAVYLCASSTRTSGIPYEQYFGPGTRLTVT.

This chain joins TRBV27 and TRBJ1-2; TRBD1 matches 7 bases. Germline CDR1 and CDR2: MNHEY and SMNVEV (reference sequence). This CDR3 is 13 amino acids long. Unmatched junction bases numbered 10, after V lost 7 bases and J lost 8 bases. CDR3 region: CASTERQGPGYTF. CDR3 bases: TGTGCCAGCACTGAAAGACAGGGTCCAGGCTACACCTTC.

The genes are TRBV29-1 and TRBJ2-1; 13 bases align to TRBD2. Germline CDR1 reads SQVTM; CDR2 reads ANQGSEA. The length of the CDR3 is 15 residues. The V and J ends lost 6 bases and 7 bases, in that order; junction bases with no gene match: 9. The CDR3 DNA is TGCAGCGTCCCCCGGACTAGCGGGAGAGGGAATGAGCAGTTCTTC. Residues: CSVPRTSGRGNEQFF.

This clone occurred once. This CDR3 reads CASSGTGVADEQYF. CDR3 nucleotide sequence: TGCGCCAGCAGTGGCACGGGGGTGGCCGACGAGCAGTACTTC. The chain combines TRBV10-2 with TRBJ2-7, with D perhaps TRBD2 (6 bases). Germline V CDR1 and CDR2: WSHSY, SAAADI. The CDR3 sequence is 14 residues long. Trimming pared 4 bases from V and 5 bases from J, leaving 15 bases between.

Only a few counts were recorded for this clone. The J gene is TRBJ2-7, the V gene TRBV30; D is unclear. This CDR3 is 13 amino acids long. Germline V gene sequence: CDR1 GTSNPN, CDR2 SVGIG (reference sequence). Trimming cost V 1 base and J 4 bases, with 11 bases left between them. The CDR3 protein is CAWSARQLYEQYF. CDR3 in DNA: TGTGCCTGGAGTGCGCGACAACTTTACGAGCAGTACTTC.

The gene calls are TRBV7-3 and TRBJ2-1; the match to TRBD2 covers 13 bases. The CDR3 has 19 residues. Germline lookup yields CDR1 SGHTA and CDR2 FQGTGA. Trimming cost V 2 bases and J 0 bases; bases outside gene matches: 7. CDR3: CASSLLTSGRAISYNEQFF. The DNA of the CDR3 is TGTGCCAGCAGCTTACTAACTAGCGGGAGGGCGATCTCCTACAATGAGCAGTTCTTC. Together with reference TRBV7-3 and TRBJ2-1, the CDR3 gives the full variable domain: GAGVSQTPSNKVTEKGKYVELRCDPISGHTALYWYRQSLGQGPEFLIYFQGTGAADDSGLPNDRFFAVRPEGSVSTLKIQRTERGDSAVYLCASSLLTSGRAISYNEQFFGPGTRLTVL.

V gene TRBV7-2 combines with J gene TRBJ2-7, with D tentatively TRBD2 (6 bases). The germline gives CDR1 SGHTA, CDR2 FQGNSA. The V and J ends lost 3 bases and 6 bases respectively, with 18 bases between them. The CDR3 contains 15 residues. The CDR3 region has the DNA TGTGCCAGCAGCTTCACCGCGGCCGAGGGAGGCGAGCAGTACTTC. Translation gives CASSFTAAEGGEQYF.

In its sample, this clone was seen a few times. V usage is TRBV18 and J usage is TRBJ2-3; 7 positions match TRBD1. The CDR3 sequence is 13 residues long. The germline gives CDR1 KGHSH, CDR2 LQKENI. The trim removed 6 bases at V and 2 bases at J, leaving 2 bases unmatched. The CDR3, as DNA: TGTGCCAGCTCGACAGGGCCCACAGATACGCAGTATTTT. Amino acid sequence: CASSTGPTDTQYF.

The chain couples TRBV27 to TRBJ1-1, with D maybe TRBD1 (5 bases). CDR1 and CDR2 (germline): MNHEY, SMNVEV (reference sequence). This CDR3 spans 12 amino acids. V was trimmed by 3 bases and J by 7 bases, leaving 9 bases between them. This chain's CDR3 is CASSLTGGEAFF. The DNA for the CDR3 is TGTGCCAGCAGTTTGACCGGGGGTGAAGCTTTCTTT.

The CDR3 coding sequence is TGTGCCAGCAGCGGGACCACAGGGTCCTATGGCTACACCTTC. Amino acids: CASSGTTGSYGYTF. The rearrangement links TRBV9 to TRBJ1-2, with a possible D match to TRBD1 (6 bases). This CDR3 contains 14 residues. Germline loops: CDR1 SGDLS, CDR2 YYNGEE. V lost 3 bases to trimming and J lost 4 bases, with 13 bases between them. Variable domain in full (rest from reference TRBV9 and TRBJ1-2): DSGVTQTPKHLITATGQRVTLRCSPRSGDLSVYWYQQSLDQGLQFLIQYYNGEERAKGNILERFSAQQFPDLHSELNLSSLELGDSALYFCASSGTTGSYGYTFGSGTRLTVV.

A single count supports this clone. This chain uses TRBV28 with TRBJ2-7; 8 bases agree with TRBD1. Germline CDR1 MDHEN, CDR2 SYDVKM. The CDR3 is 16 amino acids. V lost 5 bases, J lost 9 bases, and 18 bases stayed unmatched. The CDR3 is CASSLTSGGTRKGQYF. The CDR3 nucleotides are TGTGCCAGCAGTCTCACTTCAGGGGGCACCCGCAAGGGGCAGTACTTC.

The J gene is TRBJ2-2, the V gene TRBV3-1 (or the pseudogene TRBV3-2); TRBD1 matches at 7 bases. CDR1 and CDR2 (germline): LGHDT, YNNKEL (reference sequence). This CDR3 has 14 amino acids. With V trimmed by 4 bases and J by 5 bases, 4 bases remained unmatched. The CDR3 reads CASSRRDRTGELFF. The CDR3 DNA follows: TGTGCCAGCAGCCGCCGGGACAGAACCGGGGAGCTGTTTTTT.

This chain joins TRBV28 and TRBJ1-3; the D gene is possibly TRBD1 (6 bases). The germline V and J ends were trimmed by 8 bases and 0 bases, with 11 bases remaining between them. CDR3 length: 14 amino acids. The germline V gene has CDR1 MDHEN and CDR2 SYDVKM. CDR3 in amino acids: CASEGGGSGNTIYF. The DNA of the CDR3 is TGTGCCAGCGAAGGGGGGGGCTCTGGAAACACCATATATTTT.

The chain couples TRBV11-2 to TRBJ1-3; D remains unclear. Germline lookup yields CDR1 SGHAT and CDR2 FQNNGV. This CDR3 contains 14 residues. V lost 4 bases and J lost 0, with 7 bases in between. The CDR3 region is CASSSPGSGNTIYF. The CDR3 region has the DNA TGTGCCAGCAGCTCCCCCGGCTCTGGAAACACCATATATTTT.

The gene calls are TRBV30 and TRBJ1-3, with D possibly TRBD1 on 5 matching bases. The CDR3 length is 14 residues. Germline V gene sequence: CDR1 GTSNPN, CDR2 SVGIG (reference sequence). Deletions cut 0 bases from V and 5 bases from J, with 11 bases between. The CDR3 region is CAWSVSQGRNTIYF. Here the CDR3 DNA reads TGTGCCTGGAGTGTAAGCCAGGGTCGAAACACCATATATTTT.